The rows below give T cell receptor beta chains drawn from one sample of a study of post-analysis software for immune sequencing data. MiXCR, applied by TCRdb to the PCR reads, yields one record per CDR3 protein. The data contain around 400,000 distinct CDR3 sequences, about a third of them singletons. Material for sequencing was blood. Receptor source: a girl aged 10 to 17 with multiple sclerosis. CDR3s include the opening cysteine and the closing phenylalanine or tryptophan. Fields, in order: D gene, clone size, V gene, J gene, CDR3 DNA, CDR3 protein. A D gene is named only where the DNA matches it firmly. Part of the rows lack a size; the others show once, few, many or a class for expanded clones.

NA	few	TRBV5-1	TRBJ2-7	TGCGCCAGCAGCTTGGAGGCGGGGAAGTCCTACGAGCAGTACTTC	CASSLEAGKSYEQYF
NA	few	TRBV11-2	TRBJ1-6	TGTGCCAGCTCTGGACCGGGGAGCTATTCACCCCTCCACTTT	CASSGPGSYSPLHF
NA	NA	TRBV7-2	TRBJ2-6	TGTGCCAGCAGCTTTATAGGGAACAGGGTTTTCCCTGGGGCCAACGTCCTGACTTTC	CASSFIGNRVFPGANVLTF
TRBD1	few	TRBV6-5	TRBJ2-7	TGTGCCAGCAGTTTCCGGGACAGTCCACCCTACGAGCAGTACTTC	CASSFRDSPPYEQYF
NA	NA	TRBV4-3	TRBJ1-5	TGCGCCAGCAGCCAAGATAGGACTAATCAGCCCCAGCATTTT	CASSQDRTNQPQHF
NA	many	TRBV5-1	TRBJ2-1	TGCGCCAGCAGCTTAGAAAATGAGCAGTTCTTC	CASSLENEQFF
NA	few	TRBV5-1	TRBJ2-3	TGCGCCAGTTCCAAGTCAGATACGCAGTATTTT	CASSKSDTQYF
NA	NA	TRBV29-1	TRBJ2-3	TGCAGCGTTGAAGAAAAGTCCTATCCCACAGATACGCAGTATTTT	CSVEEKSYPTDTQYF
TRBD1	few	TRBV20-1	TRBJ1-1	TGCAGTGCTAGACCATCTGACAGGGGCACTGAAGCTTTCTTT	CSARPSDRGTEAFF
NA	NA	TRBV4-1	TRBJ2-5	TGCGCCAGCAGTCAAGAGTACAAGGGGAAAGGGGCACAAGAGACCCAGTACTTC	CASSQEYKGKGAQETQYF
NA	few	TRBV12-3/TRBV12-4	TRBJ1-1	TGTGCCAGTAGTAACCGGGCCCTGAACACTGAAGCTTTCTTT	CASSNRALNTEAFF
NA	few	TRBV12-3/TRBV12-4	TRBJ2-1	TGTGCCAGCAGTTTGGGAAGGGGAGGTGAGCAGTTCTTC	CASSLGRGGEQFF
NA	NA	TRBV29-1	TRBJ2-7	TGCAGCGTTGAGGGGCAGGCGGACGAGCAGTACTTC	CSVEGQADEQYF
NA	few	TRBV7-2	TRBJ1-1	TGTGCCAGCAGCTCCCCATCGGGGTCCACGAACACTGAAGCTTTCTTT	CASSSPSGSTNTEAFF
NA	few	TRBV4-3	TRBJ1-1	TGCGCCAGCAGCGTACAGACGAACACTGAAGCTTTCTTT	CASSVQTNTEAFF
NA	NA	TRBV6-1	TRBJ2-1	TGTGCCAGCAGTGCAGCAGCAGCTAAGCAGTTCTTC	CASSAAAAKQFF
NA	few	TRBV6-5	TRBJ1-1	TGTGCCAGCAGTTACCGAAGTGTCTCTGAAGCTTTCTTT	CASSYRSVSEAFF
NA	NA	TRBV24-1	TRBJ2-1	TGTGCCACTGGGACTTACAATGAGCAGTTCTTC	CATGTYNEQFF
TRBD1	NA	TRBV30	TRBJ2-7	TGTGCCTGGAGTCGGGACAGGGGGCTGAACGAGCAGTACTTC	CAWSRDRGLNEQYF
NA	NA	TRBV7-9	TRBJ2-1	TGTGCCAGCAGCTTAGCGACCGAGCAGTTCTTC	CASSLATEQFF
NA	few	TRBV6-6	TRBJ1-2	TGTGCCAGCAGTTACAAGGGGCGCACCTATGGCTACACCTTC	CASSYKGRTYGYTF
TRBD1	NA	TRBV7-2	TRBJ1-1	TGTGCCAGCAGCACGACAGGGTTGACTGAAGCTTTCTTT	CASSTTGLTEAFF
NA	NA	TRBV7-2	TRBJ1-1	TGTGCCAGCAGCCTCGTGCCTTTACTGAACACTGAAGCTTTCTTT	CASSLVPLLNTEAFF
NA	once	TRBV4-2	TRBJ2-3	TGTGCCAGCAGCCAAGATTTGGGGGGGCCGGAAGATACGCAGTATTTT	CASSQDLGGPEDTQYF
TRBD2	few	TRBV24-1	TRBJ2-1	TGTGCCACTAGTGACTTACTAGCGGGGGACAATGAGCAGTTCTTC	CATSDLLAGDNEQFF
NA	NA	TRBV20-1	TRBJ1-1	TGCAGTGCTAGAGACCCGTCTAGCAGCGCGATGAACACTGAAGCTTTCTTT	CSARDPSSSAMNTEAFF